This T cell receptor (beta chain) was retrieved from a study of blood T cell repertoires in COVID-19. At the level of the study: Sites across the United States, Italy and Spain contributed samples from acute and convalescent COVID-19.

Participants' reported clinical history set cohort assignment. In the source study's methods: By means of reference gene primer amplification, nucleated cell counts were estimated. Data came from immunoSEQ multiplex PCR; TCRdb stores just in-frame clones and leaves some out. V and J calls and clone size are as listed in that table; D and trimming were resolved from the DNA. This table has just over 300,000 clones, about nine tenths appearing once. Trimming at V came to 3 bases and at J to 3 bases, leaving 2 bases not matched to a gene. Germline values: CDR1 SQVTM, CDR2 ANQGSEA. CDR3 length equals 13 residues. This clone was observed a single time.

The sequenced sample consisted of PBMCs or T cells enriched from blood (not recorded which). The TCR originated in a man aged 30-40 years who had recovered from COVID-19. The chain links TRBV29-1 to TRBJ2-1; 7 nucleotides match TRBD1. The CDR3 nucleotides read TGCAGCGTTGAGGGGACAGTCTACAATGAGCAGTTCTTC. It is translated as CSVEGTVYNEQFF.